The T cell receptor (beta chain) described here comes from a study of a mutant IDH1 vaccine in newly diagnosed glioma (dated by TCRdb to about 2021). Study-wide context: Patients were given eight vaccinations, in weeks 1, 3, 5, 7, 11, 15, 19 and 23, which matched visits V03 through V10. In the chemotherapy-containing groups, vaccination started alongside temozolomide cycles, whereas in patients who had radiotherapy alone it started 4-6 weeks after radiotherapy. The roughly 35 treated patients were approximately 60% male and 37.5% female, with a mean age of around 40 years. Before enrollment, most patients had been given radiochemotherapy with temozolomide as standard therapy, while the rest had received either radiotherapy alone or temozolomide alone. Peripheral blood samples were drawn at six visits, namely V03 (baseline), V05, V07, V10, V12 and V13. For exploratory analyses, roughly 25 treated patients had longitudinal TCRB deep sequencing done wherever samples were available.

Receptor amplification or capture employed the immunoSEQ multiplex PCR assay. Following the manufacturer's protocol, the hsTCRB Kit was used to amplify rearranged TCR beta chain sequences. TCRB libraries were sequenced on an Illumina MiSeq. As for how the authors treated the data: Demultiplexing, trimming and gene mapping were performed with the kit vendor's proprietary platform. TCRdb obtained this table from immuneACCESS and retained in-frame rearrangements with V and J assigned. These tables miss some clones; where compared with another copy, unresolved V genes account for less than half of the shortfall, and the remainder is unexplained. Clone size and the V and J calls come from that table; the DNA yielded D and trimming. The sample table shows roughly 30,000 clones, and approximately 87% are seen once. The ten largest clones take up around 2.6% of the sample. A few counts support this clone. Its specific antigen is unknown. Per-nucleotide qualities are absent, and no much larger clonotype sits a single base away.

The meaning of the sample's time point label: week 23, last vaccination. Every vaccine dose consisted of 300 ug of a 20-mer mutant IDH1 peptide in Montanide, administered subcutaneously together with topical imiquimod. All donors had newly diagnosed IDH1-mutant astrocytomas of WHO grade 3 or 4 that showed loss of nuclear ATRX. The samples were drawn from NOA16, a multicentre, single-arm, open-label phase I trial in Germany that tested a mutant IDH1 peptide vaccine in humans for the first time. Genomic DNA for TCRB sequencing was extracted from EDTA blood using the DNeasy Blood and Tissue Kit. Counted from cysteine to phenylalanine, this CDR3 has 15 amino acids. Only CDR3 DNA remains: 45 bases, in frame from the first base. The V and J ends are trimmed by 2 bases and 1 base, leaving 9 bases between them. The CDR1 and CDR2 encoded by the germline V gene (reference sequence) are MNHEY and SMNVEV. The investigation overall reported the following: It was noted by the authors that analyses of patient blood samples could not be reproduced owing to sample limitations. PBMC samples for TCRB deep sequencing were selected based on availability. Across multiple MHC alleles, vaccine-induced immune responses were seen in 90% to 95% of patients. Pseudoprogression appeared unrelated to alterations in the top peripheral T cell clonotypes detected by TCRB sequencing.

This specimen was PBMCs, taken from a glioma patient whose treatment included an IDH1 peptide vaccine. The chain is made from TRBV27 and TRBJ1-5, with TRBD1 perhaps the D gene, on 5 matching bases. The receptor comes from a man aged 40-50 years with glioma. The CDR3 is CASSLQGQSNQPQHF. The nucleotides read TGTGCCAGCAGTTTACAAGGACAAAGCAATCAGCCCCAGCATTTT.